These 5 T cell receptor beta chains were sequenced from one sample in a study of blood T cell repertoires in COVID-19. Clones were sequenced by immunoSEQ multiplex PCR, and TCRdb holds only the in-frame ones, with some missing. The sample holds 140,000 or so clones, around 80% seen once. Input material: peripheral blood. These receptors were taken from a man aged 60-69 years with acute or convalescent COVID-19.

This clone was seen a single time. The genes are TRBV2 and TRBJ2-5; 8 bases fit TRBD1. Looked up from germline, CDR1 is SNHLY and CDR2 is FYNNEI. J lost 3 bases, V lost 9 bases, and 3 bases had no gene match. The CDR3 contains 12 residues. For the CDR3, the DNA is TGTGCCAGTCGACAGGGGAAAGAGACCCAGTACTTC. This encodes CASRQGKETQYF.

This rearrangement joins TRBV21-1 to TRBJ1-5. TRBV21-1 is labeled a pseudogene. This CDR3 contains 16 residues. This CDR3 is CAITHGWVLTNQPQHF. CDR3 DNA sequence: TGTGCCATCACTCACGGGTGGGTTCTTACCAATCAGCCCCAGCATTTT.

The V and J genes are TRBV21-1 and TRBJ2-7; TRBD2, as called in the table, went unchecked against the DNA. TRBV21-1 is deemed a pseudogene. CDR3 length: 17 amino acids. The CDR3 DNA reads TGTGCCAGCAGCTACTATTCTAGCGGGAGGGAATCCTACGAGCAGTACTTC. This codes for CASSYYSSGRESYEQYF.

V and J are TRBV4-2 and TRBJ2-2; TRBD2 agrees at 16 bases. Unmatched junction bases numbered 11, after V lost 4 bases and J lost 6 bases. From germline, CDR1 is LGHNA and CDR2 YNFKEQ. The CDR3 loop spans 19 amino acids. The CDR3 spells CASSPRSGLAGGPPGELFF. In DNA form, the CDR3 reads TGTGCCAGCAGCCCAAGGTCGGGACTAGCGGGAGGGCCTCCCGGGGAGCTGTTTTTT.

The gene calls are TRBV27 and TRBJ2-7; a weak D match, TRBD1 (6 bases). In germline, CDR1 is MNHEY, CDR2 SMNVEV (reference sequence). The CDR3 contains 15 residues. V lost 2 bases and J 4 bases, leaving 15 bases between the germline ends. CDR3 sequence: CASSLGHLRGYEQYF. CDR3 nucleotide sequence: TGTGCCAGCAGTTTAGGACACCTAAGGGGGTACGAGCAGTACTTC.